This T cell receptor (beta chain) stems from a study of T cell changes during pregnancy in multiple sclerosis (dated by TCRdb to the late 2010s). At the level of the whole study: The study looked at changes in the T cell repertoire across pregnancy in women with multiple sclerosis.

The CDR3 numbers 14 residues from cysteine through phenylalanine. Solely the CDR3 DNA is kept, with 42 bases framed from the first base. Via the germline V gene (reference sequence), CDR1 is LNHNV and CDR2 YYDKDF. The junction shows trimming of 4 bases on V and 6 bases on J, and the gene matches do not reach 4 bases of it. As for this clone: The target of this receptor is not known. No much larger clone exists at a distance of one base, and base qualities are not known.

Library prep was done by the immunoSEQ multiplex PCR assay. The immuneACCESS repertoire file appears here via TCRdb, limited to in-frame rearrangements. These files lack a portion of the clones; in checked studies, under half of the deficit traces to unresolved V genes, and the cause of the others is not known. This sample holds about 100,000 clones; almost 95% were observed only once. The ten largest clones add up to 0.7% to 0.9% of the sample. This receptor was taken from a female donor with multiple sclerosis, enrolled in a pregnancy study. The sample was peripheral blood, taken before pregnancy. Rearrangement joined TRBV15 to TRBJ2-7; 12 bases in the junction line up with TRBD2. The DNA is TGTGCCACCAGCATATCGACTAGCGGGGGCGAGCAGTACTTC. It encodes CATSISTSGGEQYF.